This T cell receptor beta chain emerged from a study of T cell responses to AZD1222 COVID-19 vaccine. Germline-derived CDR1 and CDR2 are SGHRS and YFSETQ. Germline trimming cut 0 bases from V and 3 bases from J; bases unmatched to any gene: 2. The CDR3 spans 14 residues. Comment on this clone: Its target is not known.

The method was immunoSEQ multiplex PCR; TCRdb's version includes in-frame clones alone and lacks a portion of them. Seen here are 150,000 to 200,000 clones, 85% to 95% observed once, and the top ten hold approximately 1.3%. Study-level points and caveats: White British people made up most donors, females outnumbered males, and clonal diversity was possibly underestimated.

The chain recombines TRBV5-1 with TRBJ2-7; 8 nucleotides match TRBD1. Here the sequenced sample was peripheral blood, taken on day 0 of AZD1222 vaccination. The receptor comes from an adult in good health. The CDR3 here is CASSLGQGIYEQYF. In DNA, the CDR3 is TGCGCCAGCAGCTTGGGACAGGGGATCTACGAGCAGTACTTC.